This entry features one TCR beta chain sequence. What it recognizes is unknown. This record comes from a study of blood T cells in healthy people across ages. Findings and limits, study-wide: Changes seen in expanded clonotypes were possibly confounded by donor CMV status left unknown.

The germline V gene encodes CDR1 SGHTA and CDR2 FQGNSA. CDR3 size: 14 residues. The second PCR ran roughly 7 to 11 cycles with a sample-barcoded 5' primer and J-beta primers. TCRdb fed the 5' RACE reads into MiXCR, producing one record per CDR3 protein. This sample has hundreds of thousands of distinct CDR3 sequences, with roughly 53% found just once. Sample donors were healthy Caucasian individuals that came from Russia, aged roughly 6 to 100. Isolating PBMCs gave at least 6 million of these cells per sample. Extraction of total RNA produced a minimum of 5.5 micrograms from each sample. This chain joins TRBV7-2 and TRBJ2-4, with a weak D call TRBD2 (6 bases). The assigned J gene may be wrong: the sequence end matches TRBJ2-7 better. What was sequenced was blood. This receptor was identified in a man between 60 and 70 years old in good health. CDR3 loop: CASSFSRGGHEQYF. Here the CDR3 DNA reads TGTGCCAGCAGCTTCTCGCGGGGTGGCCACGAGCAGTACTTC.